This T cell receptor (beta chain) was retrieved from a study of regulatory T cells in long-lasting Graves disease. Study information: The criterion for persistent Graves' disease was over 5 years of antithyroid drugs with positive TSH receptor antibodies.

Researchers made TCR beta libraries by using iRepertoire HTBI primers and running Arm-PCR on CDR3 regions. TCRdb used MiXCR to reprocess the multiplex PCR reads, holding one entry per CDR3 protein. The repertoire has approximately 400,000 distinct CDR3 sequences, roughly 23% of them found once; the top ten carry 28%. This clonotype occurred many times. Its antigen is still unknown. The germline CDR1 and CDR2 sequences are SGHAT and FQNNGV. The CDR3 covers 14 residues. Trimming removed 6 bases from V and 5 bases from J, with 16 bases in between. Study-level findings and limits: Thyroid tissue went unexamined; only peripheral blood was analyzed. Persistent cases favored TRBV28, TRBJ1-2 and TRBJ2-5.

As for time point: persistent/refractory GD, antithyroid drugs over 5 years with positive TRAb. Preparation of the TCR library used RNA extracted from PBMCs. In Xi'an, China, an endocrinology department was the source of patients. The TCR was taken from a middle-aged woman with Graves disease. This specimen was peripheral blood mononuclear cells (PBMCs), taken when the disease was refractory, from a patient treated with antithyroid drugs. The chain uses TRBV11-2 and TRBJ2-5; D uncertain. CDR3 DNA: TGTGCCAGCAGTCTAGACATCATCCACGAGACCCAGTACTTC. This translates into CASSLDIIHETQYF.